This T cell receptor (beta chain) was captured by sequencing in a study of cytomegalovirus exposure and HLA in healthy donors. Whole-study results and caveats: Later analysis revealed greater clonal expansion in HLA-associated TCR beta chains than in equally common others. A later analysis reportedly identified an Asian-associated ancestry cluster as carrying fewer N-insertions than the roughly 720-donor mean.

On this clone itself: Antigen unknown.

It was with 60 Vbeta and 13 Jbeta primers that the PCR ran. This table comes from immunoSEQ multiplex PCR, and its TCRdb copy is limited to in-frame clones, with some not included. Across roughly 100,000 clones, the top ten clones capture about 3% of the sample. There are 15 residues in the CDR3. The germline gives CDR1 LGHNA, CDR2 YSLEER. The V gene end was trimmed by 2 bases and the J gene end by 7 bases; junction bases not matched to a gene: 5. This TCR was recovered from a man aged 40-55 years in good health and CMV-seronegative. The chain has TRBV4-3 and TRBJ2-1; TRBD2 aligns across 10 bases. Source material: PBMCs. The CDR3 loop is CASSQNLAGVNEQFF. The CDR3 DNA follows: TGCGCCAGCAGCCAAAATCTAGCGGGAGTTAATGAGCAGTTCTTC.